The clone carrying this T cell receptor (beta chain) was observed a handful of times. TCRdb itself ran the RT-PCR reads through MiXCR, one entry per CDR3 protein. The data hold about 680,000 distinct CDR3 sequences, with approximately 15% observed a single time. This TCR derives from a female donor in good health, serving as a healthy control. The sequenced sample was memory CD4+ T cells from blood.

The DNA of the CDR3 is TGCGCCAGCAGCCAAGATCTTGGGTTTAACTATGGCTACACCTTC. Its protein product is CASSQDLGFNYGYTF. The chain employs TRBV4-1 and TRBJ1-2; D call uncertain. The CDR3 length is 15 residues. From germline, CDR1 is MGHRA and CDR2 YSYEKL. The V and J ends lost 0 bases and 1 base respectively, with 9 bases between them.